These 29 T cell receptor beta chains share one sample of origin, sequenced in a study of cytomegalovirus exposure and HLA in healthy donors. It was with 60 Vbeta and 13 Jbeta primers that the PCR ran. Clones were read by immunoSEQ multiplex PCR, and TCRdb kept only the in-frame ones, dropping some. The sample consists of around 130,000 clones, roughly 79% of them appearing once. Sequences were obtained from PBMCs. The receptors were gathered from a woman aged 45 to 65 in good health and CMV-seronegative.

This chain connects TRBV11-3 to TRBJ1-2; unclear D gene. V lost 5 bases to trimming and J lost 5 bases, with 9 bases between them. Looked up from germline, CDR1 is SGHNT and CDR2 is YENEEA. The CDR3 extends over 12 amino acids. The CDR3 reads CASSLHSYGYTF. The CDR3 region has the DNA TGTGCCAGCAGCCTCCACAGTTATGGCTACACCTTC. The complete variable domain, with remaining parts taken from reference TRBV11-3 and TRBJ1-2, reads EAGVVQSPRYKIIEKKQPVAFWCNPISGHNTLYWYLQNLGQGPELLIRYENEEAVDDSQLPKDRFSAERLKGVDSTLKIQPAELGDSAVYLCASSLHSYGYTFGSGTRLTVV.

In DNA, the CDR3 is TGCGCCACCCGGGAGACTAGCGGCACAGATACGCAGTATTTT. Protein: CATRETSGTDTQYF. The chain recombines TRBV5-1 with TRBJ2-3; 8 nucleotides match TRBD2. The CDR3 consists of 14 residues. The germline CDR1 and CDR2 sequences are SGHRS and YFSETQ. V trimming: 9 bases; J trimming: 1 base; junction bases outside the gene matches: 7.

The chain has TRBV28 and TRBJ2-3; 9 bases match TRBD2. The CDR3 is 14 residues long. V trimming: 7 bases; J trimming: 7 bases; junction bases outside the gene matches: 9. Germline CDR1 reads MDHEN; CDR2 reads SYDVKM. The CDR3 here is CASIPSGMGNTQYF. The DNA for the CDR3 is TGTGCCAGCATCCCTAGCGGGATGGGAAATACGCAGTATTTT.

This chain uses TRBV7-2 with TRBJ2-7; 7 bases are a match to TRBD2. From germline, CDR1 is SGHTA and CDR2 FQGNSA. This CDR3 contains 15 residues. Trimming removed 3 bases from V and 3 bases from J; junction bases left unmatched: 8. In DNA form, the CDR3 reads TGTGCCAGCAGCTTTACACGGGAGGTCGTCTACGAGCAGTACTTC. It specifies CASSFTREVVYEQYF.

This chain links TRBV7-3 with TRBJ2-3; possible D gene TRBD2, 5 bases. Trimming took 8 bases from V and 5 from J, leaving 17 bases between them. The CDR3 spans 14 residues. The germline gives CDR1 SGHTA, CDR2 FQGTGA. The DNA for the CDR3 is TGTGCCAGCCGGCGGGCGGGCCGGGGAGATACGCAGTATTTT. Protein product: CASRRAGRGDTQYF.

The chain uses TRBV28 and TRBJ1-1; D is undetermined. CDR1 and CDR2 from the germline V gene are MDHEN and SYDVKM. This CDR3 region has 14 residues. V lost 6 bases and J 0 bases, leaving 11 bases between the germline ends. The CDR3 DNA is TGTGCCAGCAGAATCAGGCGTCTGAACACTGAAGCTTTCTTT. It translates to CASRIRRLNTEAFF.

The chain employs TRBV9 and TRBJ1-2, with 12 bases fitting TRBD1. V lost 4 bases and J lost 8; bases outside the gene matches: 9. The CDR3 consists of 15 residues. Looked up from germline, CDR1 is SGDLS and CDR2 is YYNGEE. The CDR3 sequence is CASSPGTGGIQGYTF. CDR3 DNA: TGTGCCAGCAGCCCGGGGACAGGGGGCATCCAAGGCTACACCTTC.

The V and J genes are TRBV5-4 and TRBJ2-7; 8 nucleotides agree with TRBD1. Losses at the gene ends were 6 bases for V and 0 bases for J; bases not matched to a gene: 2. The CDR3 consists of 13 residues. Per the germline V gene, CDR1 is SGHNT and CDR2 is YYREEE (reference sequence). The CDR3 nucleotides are TGTGCCAGCACCCAGGGGGCCTCCTACGAGCAGTACTTC. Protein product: CASTQGASYEQYF.

The DNA for the CDR3 is TGCGCCAGCAGCCAAGACCAGATGTCTGGCTACACCTTC. Translated: CASSQDQMSGYTF. This chain connects TRBV4-3 to TRBJ1-2; D is unresolved. Trimming removed 0 bases at V and 7 bases at J, with 9 bases between. This CDR3 is 13 amino acids long. Germline loops: CDR1 LGHNA, CDR2 YSLEER.

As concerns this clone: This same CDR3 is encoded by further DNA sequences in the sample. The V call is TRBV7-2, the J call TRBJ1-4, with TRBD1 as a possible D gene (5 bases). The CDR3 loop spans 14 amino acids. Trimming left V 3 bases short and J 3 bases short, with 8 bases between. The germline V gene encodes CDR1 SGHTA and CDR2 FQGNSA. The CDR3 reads CASSLGGANEKLFF. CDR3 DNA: TGTGCCAGCAGCTTGGGGGGAGCTAATGAAAAACTGTTTTTT.

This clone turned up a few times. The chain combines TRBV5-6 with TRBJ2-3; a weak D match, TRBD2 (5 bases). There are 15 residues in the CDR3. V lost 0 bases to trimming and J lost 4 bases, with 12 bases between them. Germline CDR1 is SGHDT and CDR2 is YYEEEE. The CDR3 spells CASSLVASFPDTQYF. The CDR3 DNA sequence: TGTGCCAGCAGCTTGGTTGCTAGCTTCCCAGATACGCAGTATTTT.

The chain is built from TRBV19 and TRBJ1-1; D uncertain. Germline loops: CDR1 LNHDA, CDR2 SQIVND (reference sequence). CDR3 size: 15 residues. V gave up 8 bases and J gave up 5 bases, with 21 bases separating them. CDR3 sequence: CASVRYREGGTEAFF. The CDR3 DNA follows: TGTGCCAGTGTTAGATATCGGGAGGGAGGGACTGAAGCTTTCTTT.

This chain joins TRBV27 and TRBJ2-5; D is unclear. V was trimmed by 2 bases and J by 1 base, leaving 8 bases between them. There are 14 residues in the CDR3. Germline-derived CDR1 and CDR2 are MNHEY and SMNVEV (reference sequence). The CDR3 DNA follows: TGTGCCAGCAGTTTAAATCGACTCCAAGAGACCCAGTACTTC. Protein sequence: CASSLNRLQETQYF.

Here the CDR3 DNA reads TGTGCCAGCAGTATCCAGGGGGATTACAATGAGCAGTTCTTC. Residues: CASSIQGDYNEQFF. V usage is TRBV25-1 and J usage is TRBJ2-1; TRBD1 matches 7 bases. The trim removed 5 bases at V and 4 bases at J, leaving 5 bases unmatched. CDR1 and CDR2 (germline): MGHDK, SYGVNS. The CDR3 is 14 amino acids.

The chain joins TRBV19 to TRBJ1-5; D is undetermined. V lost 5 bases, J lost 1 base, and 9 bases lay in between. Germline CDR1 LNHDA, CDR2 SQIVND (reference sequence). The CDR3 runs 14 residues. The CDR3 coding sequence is TGTGCCAGTAGTCCTCGGAGGAGCAATCAGCCCCAGCATTTT. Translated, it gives CASSPRRSNQPQHF.

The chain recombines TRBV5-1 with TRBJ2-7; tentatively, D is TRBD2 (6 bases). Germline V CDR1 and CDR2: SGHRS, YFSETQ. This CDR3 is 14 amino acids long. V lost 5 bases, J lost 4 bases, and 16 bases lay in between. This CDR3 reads CASRLIGTSYEQYF. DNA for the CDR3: TGCGCCAGCAGACTTATCGGGACTTCATACGAGCAGTACTTC.

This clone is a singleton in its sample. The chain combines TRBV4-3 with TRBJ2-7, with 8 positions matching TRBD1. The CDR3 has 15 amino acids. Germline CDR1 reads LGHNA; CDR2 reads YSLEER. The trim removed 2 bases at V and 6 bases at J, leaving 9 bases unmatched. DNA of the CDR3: TGCGCCAGCAGCCAAACAGGGGGAAAGGCGGGCGAGCAGTACGTC. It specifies CASSQTGGKAGEQYV.

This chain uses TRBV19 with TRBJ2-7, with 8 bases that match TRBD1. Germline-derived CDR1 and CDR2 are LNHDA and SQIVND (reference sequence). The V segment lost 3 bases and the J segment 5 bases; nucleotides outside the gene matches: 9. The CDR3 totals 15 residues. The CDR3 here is CASSMLDRATDEQYF. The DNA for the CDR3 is TGTGCCAGTAGTATGTTGGACAGGGCCACTGACGAGCAGTACTTC.

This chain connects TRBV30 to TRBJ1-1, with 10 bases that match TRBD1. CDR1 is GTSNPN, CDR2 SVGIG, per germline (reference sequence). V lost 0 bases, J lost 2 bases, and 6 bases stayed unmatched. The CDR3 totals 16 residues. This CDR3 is CAWSVPWDRGNTEAFF. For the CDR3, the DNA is TGTGCCTGGAGTGTACCATGGGACAGGGGTAACACTGAAGCTTTCTTT.

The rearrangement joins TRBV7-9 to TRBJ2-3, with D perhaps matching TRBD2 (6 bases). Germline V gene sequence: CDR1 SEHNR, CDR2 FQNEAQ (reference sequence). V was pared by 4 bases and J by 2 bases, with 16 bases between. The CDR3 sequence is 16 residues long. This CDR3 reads CASSYGSRGPTDTQYF. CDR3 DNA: TGTGCCAGCAGCTACGGGTCGCGGGGACCCACAGATACGCAGTATTTT.

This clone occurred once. CDR3 protein: CASSVDPVPTDTQYF. The CDR3 DNA reads as TGTGCCAGCAGCGTAGATCCGGTACCCACAGATACGCAGTATTTT. This chain links TRBV9 with TRBJ2-3; no reliable D call. Trimming cost V 0 bases and J 2 bases, with 10 bases left between them. In germline, CDR1 is SGDLS, CDR2 YYNGEE. There are 15 residues in the CDR3.

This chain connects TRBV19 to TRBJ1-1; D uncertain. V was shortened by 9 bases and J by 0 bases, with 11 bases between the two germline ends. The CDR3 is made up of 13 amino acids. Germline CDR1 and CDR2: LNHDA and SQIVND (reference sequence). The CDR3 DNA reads TGTGCCAGCCTCCGAGCTATGAACACTGAAGCTTTCTTT. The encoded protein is CASLRAMNTEAFF.

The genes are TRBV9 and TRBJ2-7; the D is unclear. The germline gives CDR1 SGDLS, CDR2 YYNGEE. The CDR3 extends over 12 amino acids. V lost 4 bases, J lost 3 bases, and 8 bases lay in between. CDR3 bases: TGTGCCAGCAGCCCCGGCGGCTACGAGCAGTACTTC. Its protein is CASSPGGYEQYF.

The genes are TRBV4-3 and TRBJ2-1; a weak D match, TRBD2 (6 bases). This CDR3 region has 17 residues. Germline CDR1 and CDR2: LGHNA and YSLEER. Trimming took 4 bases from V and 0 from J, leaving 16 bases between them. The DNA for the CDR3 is TGCGCCAGCAGCCGACGTTTCGGGGGACTCTCCTACAATGAGCAGTTCTTC. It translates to CASSRRFGGLSYNEQFF.

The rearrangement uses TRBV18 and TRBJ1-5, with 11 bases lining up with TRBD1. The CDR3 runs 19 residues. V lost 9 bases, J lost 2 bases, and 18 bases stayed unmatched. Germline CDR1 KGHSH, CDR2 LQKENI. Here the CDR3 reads CASSGKRTGGLSGNQPQHF. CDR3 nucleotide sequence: TGTGCCAGTTCAGGGAAGCGGACAGGGGGCCTTTCTGGCAATCAGCCCCAGCATTTT.

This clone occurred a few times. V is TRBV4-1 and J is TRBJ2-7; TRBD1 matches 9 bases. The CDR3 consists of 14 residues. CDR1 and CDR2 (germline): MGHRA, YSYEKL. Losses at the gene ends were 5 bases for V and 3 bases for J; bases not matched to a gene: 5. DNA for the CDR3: TGCGCCAGCAGCATAGGGACAGGGATCTACGAGCAGTACTTC. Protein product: CASSIGTGIYEQYF.

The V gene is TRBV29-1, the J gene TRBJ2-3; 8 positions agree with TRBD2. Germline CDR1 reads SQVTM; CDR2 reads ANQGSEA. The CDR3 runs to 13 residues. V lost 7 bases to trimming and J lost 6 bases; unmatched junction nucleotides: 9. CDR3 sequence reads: CSAQGPGGDTQYF. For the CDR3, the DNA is TGCAGCGCCCAGGGGCCGGGGGGGGATACGCAGTATTTT.

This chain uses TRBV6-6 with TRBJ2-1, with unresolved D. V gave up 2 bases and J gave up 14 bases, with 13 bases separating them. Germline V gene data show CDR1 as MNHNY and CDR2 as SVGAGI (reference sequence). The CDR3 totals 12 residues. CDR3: CASSYPQTEEFF. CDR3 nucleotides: TGTGCCAGCAGTTACCCGCAAACCGAGGAGTTCTTC.

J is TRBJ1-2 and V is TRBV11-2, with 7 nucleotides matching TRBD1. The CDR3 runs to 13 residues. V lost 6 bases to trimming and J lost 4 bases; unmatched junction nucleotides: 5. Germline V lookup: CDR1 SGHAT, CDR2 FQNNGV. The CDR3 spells CASSTGTVYGYTF. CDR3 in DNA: TGTGCCAGCAGTACTGGGACAGTCTATGGCTACACCTTC.